Following are 9 T cell receptor beta chains from one sample sequenced in a study of T cells in localized non-small cell lung cancer. Profiled with immunoSEQ multiplex PCR; TCRdb holds only in-frame clones, not every one. The sample has 2,500 to 3,500 clones; about a quarter are singletons. The sequences come from normal lung tissue next to the tumor, collected before any cancer treatment. These receptors were taken from a man between 40 and 75 years old with stage I lung adenocarcinoma.

The rearrangement links TRBV19 to TRBJ2-5, with TRBD2 identical over 7 bases. Germline values: CDR1 LNHDA, CDR2 SQIVND (reference sequence). The CDR3 consists of 14 residues. Losses at the gene ends were 6 bases for V and 5 bases for J; bases not matched to a gene: 9. The DNA of the CDR3 is TGTGCCAGTAGCCCCCGACTAGCAGGGGAGACCCAGTACTTC. Translated: CASSPRLAGETQYF. The complete variable domain, with remaining parts taken from reference TRBV19 and TRBJ2-5, reads DGGITQSPKYLFRKEGQNVTLSCEQNLNHDAMYWYRQDPGQGLRLIYYSQIVNDFQKGDIAEGYSVSREKKESFPLTVTSAQKNPTAFYLCASSPRLAGETQYFGPGTRLLVL.

V usage is TRBV1 and J usage is TRBJ1-1; TRBD1, the table's D call, was not compared with the DNA. TRBV1 is given as a pseudogene. This CDR3 comprises 15 residues. CDR3 protein: CASSPQLTGGTEAFF. In nucleotides, the CDR3 is TGCGCCAGCAGCCCCCAACTAACAGGGGGCACTGAAGCTTTCTTT.

V usage is TRBV18 and J usage is TRBJ2-4; perhaps TRBD2 as D (5 bases). The CDR3 totals 16 residues. Trimming stripped 3 bases from V and 0 bases from J, with 12 bases between. The germline V gene has CDR1 KGHSH and CDR2 LQKENI. This chain's CDR3 is CASSPRGRGAKNIQYF. The CDR3 DNA reads as TGTGCCAGCTCACCTCGGGGAAGAGGAGCCAAAAACATTCAGTACTTC.

V gene TRBV9 combines with J gene TRBJ2-1; perhaps TRBD1 as D (6 bases). Trimming took 7 bases from V and 4 from J, leaving 12 bases between them. Germline lookup yields CDR1 SGDLS and CDR2 YYNGEE. CDR3 length equals 13 residues. The CDR3 DNA is TGTGCCAGCGGAGTGCAGGGGTACAATGAGCAGTTCTTC. Its translation is CASGVQGYNEQFF. The full variable domain, in which reference TRBV9 and TRBJ2-1 provide the parts outside the CDR3, is DSGVTQTPKHLITATGQRVTLRCSPRSGDLSVYWYQQSLDQGLQFLIQYYNGEERAKGNILERFSAQQFPDLHSELNLSSLELGDSALYFCASGVQGYNEQFFGPGTRLTVL.

Only a few counts were recorded for this clone. The V gene is TRBV28, the J gene TRBJ1-3; 9 bases match TRBD1. Germline loops: CDR1 MDHEN, CDR2 SYDVKM. This CDR3 has 17 residues. The J segment lost 0 bases and the V segment lost 5 bases, leaving 8 bases of the junction unmatched. Here the CDR3 reads CASSDRGRLGSGNTIYF. CDR3 in DNA: TGTGCCAGCAGTGACAGGGGGAGGCTTGGCTCTGGAAACACCATATATTTT.

The chain employs TRBV19 and TRBJ2-2; D is unclear. CDR1 is LNHDA, CDR2 SQIVND, per germline (reference sequence). The CDR3 spans 14 residues. The V and J ends lost 3 bases and 4 bases respectively, with 9 bases between them. The CDR3 reads CASSIWGRTGELFF. Written as DNA, the CDR3 is TGTGCCAGTAGTATCTGGGGTCGCACCGGGGAGCTGTTTTTT.

A note on this clone: This CDR3 is also generated by other DNA sequences in the sample. The chain employs TRBV6-8 and TRBJ1-1; a weak D match, TRBD1 (6 bases). V was pared by 0 bases and J by 5 bases, with 10 bases between. The germline V gene has CDR1 MNHGY and CDR2 SAAAGT. The CDR3 spans 14 residues. CDR3 coding DNA: TGTGCCAGCAGTTACTCGCAGGGGCGGACTGAAGCTTTCTTT. Protein sequence: CASSYSQGRTEAFF.

The rearrangement uses TRBV30 and TRBJ2-5, with TRBD1 matching over 7 bases. J gave up 7 bases and V 3 bases, and 11 bases lay outside the gene matches. Germline CDR1 is GTSNPN and CDR2 is SVGIG (reference sequence). The CDR3 is 14 residues long. CDR3 sequence (DNA): TGTGCCTGGAGGGTACAGGGGACCTGGGGGACCCAGTACTTC. Its translation is CAWRVQGTWGTQYF.

This sequence joins TRBV30 and TRBJ1-3, with D uncertain. This CDR3 spans 13 amino acids. V was trimmed by 1 base and J by 0 bases, leaving 4 bases between them. Germline V gene sequence: CDR1 GTSNPN, CDR2 SVGIG (reference sequence). CDR3 residues: CAWSGASGNTIYF. CDR3 bases: TGTGCCTGGAGTGGGGCCTCTGGAAACACCATATATTTT.